One and the same sample provided the 13 T cell receptor beta chains below, sequenced in a study of Ad26.COV2.S vaccination and SARS-CoV-2 variants (TCRdb year 2021). In light of the paper, this sample's treatment or condition label describes: around 19 received Ad26.COV2.S at low or high dose, single or two shots; five or six received placebo; per-sample allocation not given. Repertoires of vaccine and placebo recipients were sequenced from samples collected on day 63 after the first injection. The library was produced with the immunoSEQ multiplex PCR assay. TCRdb holds this immuneACCESS table with in-frame rearrangements only. Some clones are missing; in checked studies, unresolved V genes explain under half, and the rest has no known cause. Here the sample has roughly 460,000 clones; about 89% occur a single time. The ten largest clones add up to about 1.7% of the sample. Here the sequenced sample was peripheral blood, taken in a trial of Ad26.COV2.S vaccine versus placebo. All receptors derive from a person aged 18-60 years who received the Ad26.COV2.S COVID-19 vaccine or a placebo.

The chain links TRBV19 to TRBJ2-7; possibly TRBD1 for D (7 bases). This CDR3 has 14 amino acids. Trimming pared 3 bases from V and 3 bases from J, leaving 12 bases between. Per germline, CDR1 LNHDA and CDR2 SQIVND (reference sequence). CDR3 in amino acids: CASSIGGQRYEQYF. The DNA for the CDR3 is TGTGCCAGTAGTATCGGGGGACAGCGCTACGAGCAGTACTTC.

The gene calls are TRBV9 and TRBJ1-1; TRBD1 matches at 9 bases. Per germline, CDR1 SGDLS and CDR2 YYNGEE. J lost 0 bases, V lost 3 bases, and 9 bases had no gene match. This CDR3 comprises 17 residues. The CDR3 DNA follows: TGTGCCAGCAGCGCGGGACAGGGTAGCTTGATGAACACTGAAGCTTTCTTT. It yields the protein CASSAGQGSLMNTEAFF. The full variable domain, rest sourced from reference TRBV9 and TRBJ1-1, is DSGVTQTPKHLITATGQRVTLRCSPRSGDLSVYWYQQSLDQGLQFLIQYYNGEERAKGNILERFSAQQFPDLHSELNLSSLELGDSALYFCASSAGQGSLMNTEAFFGQGTRLTVV.

V and J are TRBV6-5 and TRBJ1-1, with D hard to call. The CDR3 totals 13 residues. V lost 6 bases and J lost 1, with 9 bases in between. Germline V lookup: CDR1 MNHEY, CDR2 SVGAGI. As DNA, the CDR3 is TGTGCCAGCAGCCGACTGAGGAACACTGAAGCTTTCTTT. Translated: CASSRLRNTEAFF.

The chain couples TRBV7-2 to TRBJ1-2; 8 bases line up with TRBD1. This CDR3 contains 14 residues. Germline trimming cut 0 bases from V and 8 bases from J; bases unmatched to any gene: 5. Germline lookup yields CDR1 SGHTA and CDR2 FQGNSA. The CDR3 region has the DNA TGTGCCAGCAGCTTAGCGGGACAGGTCGTCGGCTACACCTTC. This translates into CASSLAGQVVGYTF.

A single count supports this clone. The chain recombines TRBV30 with TRBJ1-6; no clear D gene. Germline CDR1 reads GTSNPN; CDR2 reads SVGIG (reference sequence). V lost 0 bases, J lost 0 bases, and 12 bases lay in between. The CDR3 length is 17 residues. CDR3 protein: CAWSVQRTSSYNSPLHF. The CDR3 nucleotides read TGTGCCTGGAGTGTACAAAGGACCAGCTCCTATAATTCACCCCTCCACTTT. Together with reference TRBV30 and TRBJ1-6, the CDR3 gives the full variable domain: SQTIHQWPATLVQPVGSPLSLECTVEGTSNPNLYWYRQAAGRGLQLLFYSVGIGQISSEVPQNLSASRPQDRQFILSSKKLLLSDSGFYLCAWSVQRTSSYNSPLHFGNGTRLTVT.

The gene calls are TRBV6-5 and TRBJ1-5; perhaps TRBD1 as D (5 bases). The CDR3 contains 15 residues. Germline V gives CDR1 MNHEY, CDR2 SVGAGI. Trimming stripped 2 bases from V and 0 bases from J, with 8 bases between. The CDR3 DNA sequence: TGTGCCAGCAGTTACGGGGCCTCTAGCAATCAGCCCCAGCATTTT. Its protein is CASSYGASSNQPQHF.

V gene TRBV10-3 combines with J gene TRBJ2-7; weak D call: TRBD1 (6 bases). Germline CDR1 ENHRY, CDR2 SYGVKD. V was trimmed by 2 bases and J by 2 bases, leaving 16 bases between them. The CDR3 is 16 amino acids. CDR3 bases: TGTGCCATCAGTGAGGGCAGCACAGGGAAGACCTACGAGCAGTACTTC. Translation gives CAISEGSTGKTYEQYF.

V is TRBV18 and J is TRBJ2-1, with a tentative D call TRBD2 (7 bases). The germline V and J ends were trimmed by 5 bases and 9 bases, with 23 bases remaining between them. This CDR3 spans 16 amino acids. Looked up from germline, CDR1 is KGHSH and CDR2 is LQKENI. The CDR3 sequence: CASSSPRTRDNVEQFF. The CDR3 region has the DNA TGTGCCAGCTCATCCCCGCGGACTAGGGACAATGTTGAGCAGTTCTTC.

V and J are TRBV7-8 and TRBJ1-2; weak D call: TRBD1 (5 bases). Germline V lookup: CDR1 SGHVS, CDR2 FQNEAQ. The CDR3 sequence is 16 residues long. With 5 bases removed from V and 0 bases from J, the gap between germline ends came to 16 bases. The CDR3 DNA follows: TGTGCCAGCAGCCTGTACCCGGACACTTCTAACTATGGCTACACCTTC. It codes for CASSLYPDTSNYGYTF.

The V gene is TRBV9, the J gene TRBJ2-5; D not certain. CDR1 SGDLS and CDR2 YYNGEE come from the germline V gene. The CDR3 covers 14 residues. Trimming removed 3 bases from V and 3 bases from J, with 12 bases in between. The DNA of the CDR3 is TGTGCCAGCAGCGCCCTAGTTGGGGAAGAGACCCAGTACTTC. Translating it yields CASSALVGEETQYF.

The V and J genes are TRBV24-1 and TRBJ1-2; 7 positions match TRBD1. Losses at the gene ends were 3 bases for V and 6 bases for J; bases not matched to a gene: 9. The CDR3 extends over 15 amino acids. Germline-derived CDR1 and CDR2 are KGHDR and SFDVKD. In DNA form, the CDR3 reads TGTGCCACCAGTGATCTCCGGGACAGCGATAATGGCTACACCTTC. Its protein product is CATSDLRDSDNGYTF.

The chain carries TRBV27 and TRBJ2-4, with 8 nucleotides matching TRBD1. There are 15 residues in the CDR3. The germline V gene encodes CDR1 MNHEY and CDR2 SMNVEV (reference sequence). V shed 6 bases and J 1 base; nucleotides not matched to a gene: 5. CDR3 region: CASRGTGRAKNIQYF. In DNA form, the CDR3 reads TGTGCCAGCAGAGGGACAGGACGGGCCAAAAACATTCAGTACTTC.

This chain uses TRBV7-8 with TRBJ2-5; D is perhaps TRBD1 (6 bases). Germline CDR1 is SGHVS and CDR2 is FQNEAQ. The CDR3 is made up of 14 amino acids. Trimming shortened V by 5 bases and J by 0 bases, and 10 bases separated the two germline ends. In DNA, the CDR3 is TGTGCCAGCAGCCAAGGGACAAACCAAGAGACCCAGTACTTC. Residues: CASSQGTNQETQYF.